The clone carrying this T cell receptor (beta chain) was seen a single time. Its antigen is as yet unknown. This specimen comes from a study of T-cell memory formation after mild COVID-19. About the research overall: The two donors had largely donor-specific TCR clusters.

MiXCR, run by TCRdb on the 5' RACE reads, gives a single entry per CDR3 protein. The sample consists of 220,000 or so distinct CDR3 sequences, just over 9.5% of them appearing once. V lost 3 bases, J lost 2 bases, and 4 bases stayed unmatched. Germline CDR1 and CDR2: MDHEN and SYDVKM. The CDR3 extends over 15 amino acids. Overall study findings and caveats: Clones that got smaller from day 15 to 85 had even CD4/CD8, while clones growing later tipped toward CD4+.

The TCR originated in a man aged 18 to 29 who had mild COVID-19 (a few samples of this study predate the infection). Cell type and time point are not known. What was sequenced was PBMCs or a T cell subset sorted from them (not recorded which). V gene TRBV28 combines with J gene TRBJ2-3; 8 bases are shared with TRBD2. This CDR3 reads CASSFGGGDTDTQYF. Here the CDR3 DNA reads TGTGCCAGCAGTTTCGGGGGGGGCGACACAGATACGCAGTATTTT.